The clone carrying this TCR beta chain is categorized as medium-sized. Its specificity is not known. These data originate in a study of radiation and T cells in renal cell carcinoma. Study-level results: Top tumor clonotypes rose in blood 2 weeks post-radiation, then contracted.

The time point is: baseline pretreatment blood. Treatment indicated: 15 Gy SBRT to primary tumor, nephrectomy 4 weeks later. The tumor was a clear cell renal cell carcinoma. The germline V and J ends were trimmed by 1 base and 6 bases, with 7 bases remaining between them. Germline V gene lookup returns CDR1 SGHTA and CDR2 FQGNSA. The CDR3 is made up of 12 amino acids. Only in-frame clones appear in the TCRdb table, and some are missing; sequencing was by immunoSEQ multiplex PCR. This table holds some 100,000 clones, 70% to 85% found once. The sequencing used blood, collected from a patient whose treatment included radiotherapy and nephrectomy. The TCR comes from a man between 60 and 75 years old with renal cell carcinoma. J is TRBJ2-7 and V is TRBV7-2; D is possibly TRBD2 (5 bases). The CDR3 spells CASSLGSGEQYF. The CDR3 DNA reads TGTGCCAGCAGCTTAGGGAGCGGCGAGCAGTACTTC.